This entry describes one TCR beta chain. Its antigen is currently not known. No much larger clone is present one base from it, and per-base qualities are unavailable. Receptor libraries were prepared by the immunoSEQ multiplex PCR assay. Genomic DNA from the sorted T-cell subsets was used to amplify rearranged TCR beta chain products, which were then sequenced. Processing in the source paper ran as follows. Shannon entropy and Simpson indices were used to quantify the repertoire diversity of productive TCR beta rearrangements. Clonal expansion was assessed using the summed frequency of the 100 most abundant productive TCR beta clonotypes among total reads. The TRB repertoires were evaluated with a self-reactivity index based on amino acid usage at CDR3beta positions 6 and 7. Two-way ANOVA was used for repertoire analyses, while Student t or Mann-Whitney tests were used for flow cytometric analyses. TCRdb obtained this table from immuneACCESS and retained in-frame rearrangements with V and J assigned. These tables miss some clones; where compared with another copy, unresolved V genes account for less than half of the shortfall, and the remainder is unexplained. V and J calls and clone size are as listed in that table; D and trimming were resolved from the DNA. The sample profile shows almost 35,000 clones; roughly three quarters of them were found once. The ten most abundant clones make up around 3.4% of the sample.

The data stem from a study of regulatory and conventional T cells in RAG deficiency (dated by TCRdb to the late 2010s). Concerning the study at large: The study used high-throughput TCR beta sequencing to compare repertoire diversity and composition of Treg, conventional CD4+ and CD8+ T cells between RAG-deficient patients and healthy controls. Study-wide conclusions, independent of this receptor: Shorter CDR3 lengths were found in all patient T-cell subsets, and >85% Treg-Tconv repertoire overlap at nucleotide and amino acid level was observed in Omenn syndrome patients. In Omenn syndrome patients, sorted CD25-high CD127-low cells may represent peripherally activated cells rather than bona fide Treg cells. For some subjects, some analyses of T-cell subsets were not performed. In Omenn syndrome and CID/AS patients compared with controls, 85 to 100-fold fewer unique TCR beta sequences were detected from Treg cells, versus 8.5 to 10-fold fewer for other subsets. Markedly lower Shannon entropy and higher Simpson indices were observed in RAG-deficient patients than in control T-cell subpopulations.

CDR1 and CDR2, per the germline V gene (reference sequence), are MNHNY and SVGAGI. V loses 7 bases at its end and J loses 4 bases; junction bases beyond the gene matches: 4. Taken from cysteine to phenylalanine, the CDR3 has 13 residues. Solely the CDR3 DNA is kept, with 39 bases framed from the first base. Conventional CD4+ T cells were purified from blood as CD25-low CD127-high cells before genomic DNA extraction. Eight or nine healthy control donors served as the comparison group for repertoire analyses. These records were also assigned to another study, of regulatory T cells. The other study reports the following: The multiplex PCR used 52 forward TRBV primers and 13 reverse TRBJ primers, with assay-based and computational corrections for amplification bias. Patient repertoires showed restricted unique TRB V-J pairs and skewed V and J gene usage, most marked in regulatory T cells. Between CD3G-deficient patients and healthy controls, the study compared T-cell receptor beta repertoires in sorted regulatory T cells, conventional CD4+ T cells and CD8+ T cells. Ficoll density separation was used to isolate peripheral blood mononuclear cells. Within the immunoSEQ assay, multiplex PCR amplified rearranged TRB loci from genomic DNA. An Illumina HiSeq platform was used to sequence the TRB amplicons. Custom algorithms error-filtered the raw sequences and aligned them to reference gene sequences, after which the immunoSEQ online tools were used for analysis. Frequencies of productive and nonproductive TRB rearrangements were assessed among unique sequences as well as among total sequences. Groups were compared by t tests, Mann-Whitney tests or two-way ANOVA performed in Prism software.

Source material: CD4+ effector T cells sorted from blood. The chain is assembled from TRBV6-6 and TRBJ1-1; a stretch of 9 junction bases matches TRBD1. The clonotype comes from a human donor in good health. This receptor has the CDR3 CASITGGGTEAFF. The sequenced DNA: TGTGCCAGCATTACAGGGGGCGGCACTGAAGCTTTCTTT.